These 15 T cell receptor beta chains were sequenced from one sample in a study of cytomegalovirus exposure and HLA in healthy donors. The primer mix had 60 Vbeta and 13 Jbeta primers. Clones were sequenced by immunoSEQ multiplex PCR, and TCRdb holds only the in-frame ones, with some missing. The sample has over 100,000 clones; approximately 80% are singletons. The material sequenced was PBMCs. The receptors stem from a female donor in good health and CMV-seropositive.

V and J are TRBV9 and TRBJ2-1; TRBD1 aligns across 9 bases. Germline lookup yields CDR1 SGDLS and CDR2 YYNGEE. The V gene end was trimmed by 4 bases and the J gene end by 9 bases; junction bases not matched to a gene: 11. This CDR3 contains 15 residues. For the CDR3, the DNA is TGTGCCAGCAGCCCCATACCGGGACAGGGAGGTGAGCAGTTCTTC. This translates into CASSPIPGQGGEQFF.

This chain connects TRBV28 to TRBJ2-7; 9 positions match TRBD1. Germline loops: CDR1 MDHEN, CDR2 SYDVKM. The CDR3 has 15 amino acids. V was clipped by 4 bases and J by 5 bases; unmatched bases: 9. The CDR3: CASSSPGTGRHEQYF. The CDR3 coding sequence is TGTGCCAGCAGTTCTCCCGGGACAGGGAGGCACGAGCAGTACTTC. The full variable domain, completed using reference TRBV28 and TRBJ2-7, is DVKVTQSSRYLVKRTGEKVFLECVQDMDHENMFWYRQDPGLGLRLIYFSYDVKMKEKGDIPEGYSVSREKKERFSLILESASTNQTSMYLCASSSPGTGRHEQYFGPGTRLTVT.

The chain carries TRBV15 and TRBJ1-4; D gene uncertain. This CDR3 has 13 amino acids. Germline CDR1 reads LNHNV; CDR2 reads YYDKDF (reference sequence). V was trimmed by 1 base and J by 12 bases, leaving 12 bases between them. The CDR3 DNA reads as TGTGCCACCAGCAGAGGGCTTTTCGTCGAACTGTTTTTT. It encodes CATSRGLFVELFF.

CDR3 loop: CASTSGTGFNQPQHF. The CDR3 DNA is TGTGCCAGCACCTCCGGGACAGGGTTCAATCAGCCCCAGCATTTT. V usage is TRBV2 and J usage is TRBJ1-5; 9 bases are a match to TRBD1. This CDR3 comprises 15 residues. The trim removed 7 bases at V and 3 bases at J, leaving 7 bases unmatched. Germline V gene lookup returns CDR1 SNHLY and CDR2 FYNNEI.

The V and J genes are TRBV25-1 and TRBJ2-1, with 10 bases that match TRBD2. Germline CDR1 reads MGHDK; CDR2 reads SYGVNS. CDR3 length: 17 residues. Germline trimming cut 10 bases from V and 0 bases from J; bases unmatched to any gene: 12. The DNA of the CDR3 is TGTGCCACCCGGGTGTTAGCGGGGGGTAGCTCCTACAATGAGCAGTTCTTC. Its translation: CATRVLAGGSSYNEQFF.

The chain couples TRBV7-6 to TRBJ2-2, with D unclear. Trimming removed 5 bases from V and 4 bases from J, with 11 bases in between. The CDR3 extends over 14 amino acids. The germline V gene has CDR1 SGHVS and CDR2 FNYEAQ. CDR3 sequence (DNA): TGTGCCAGCAGCCCCGTCCCGGGCACCGGGGAGCTGTTTTTT. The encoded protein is CASSPVPGTGELFF.

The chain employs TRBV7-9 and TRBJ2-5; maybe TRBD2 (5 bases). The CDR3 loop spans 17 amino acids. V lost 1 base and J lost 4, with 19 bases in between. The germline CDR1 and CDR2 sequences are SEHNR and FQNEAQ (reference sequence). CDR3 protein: CASSLDFPGLGRETQYF. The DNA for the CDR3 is TGTGCCAGCAGCTTAGATTTTCCCGGACTGGGCCGAGAGACCCAGTACTTC.

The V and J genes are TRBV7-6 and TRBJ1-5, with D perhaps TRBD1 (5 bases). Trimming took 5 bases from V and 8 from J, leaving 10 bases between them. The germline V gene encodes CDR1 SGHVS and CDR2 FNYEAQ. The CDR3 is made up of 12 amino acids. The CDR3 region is CASSNGGEPQHF. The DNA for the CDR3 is TGTGCCAGCAGCAACGGGGGGGAGCCCCAGCATTTT.

CDR3 sequence (DNA): TGTGCCTGGAGTGTATGGGGACAGGGGAAGACTGGGGATGAGCAGTTCTTC. The encoded protein is CAWSVWGQGKTGDEQFF. The rearrangement joins TRBV30 to TRBJ2-1; TRBD1 agrees at 10 bases. V lost 0 bases to trimming and J lost 8 bases; unmatched junction nucleotides: 13. Germline loops: CDR1 GTSNPN, CDR2 SVGIG (reference sequence). The CDR3 sequence is 17 residues long.

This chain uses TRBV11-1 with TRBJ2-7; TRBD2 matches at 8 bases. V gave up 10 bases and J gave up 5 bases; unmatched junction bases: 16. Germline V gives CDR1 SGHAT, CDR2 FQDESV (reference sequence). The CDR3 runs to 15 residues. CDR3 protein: CATLAASGRKDEQYF. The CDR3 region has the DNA TGTGCCACCCTGGCCGCGAGCGGGAGAAAGGACGAGCAGTACTTC.

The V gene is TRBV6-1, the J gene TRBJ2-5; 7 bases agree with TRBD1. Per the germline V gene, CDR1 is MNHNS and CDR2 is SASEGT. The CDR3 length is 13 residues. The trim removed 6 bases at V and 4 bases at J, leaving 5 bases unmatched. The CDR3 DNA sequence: TGTGCCAGCAGGGACAGGTTAATAGAGACCCAGTACTTC. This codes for CASRDRLIETQYF.

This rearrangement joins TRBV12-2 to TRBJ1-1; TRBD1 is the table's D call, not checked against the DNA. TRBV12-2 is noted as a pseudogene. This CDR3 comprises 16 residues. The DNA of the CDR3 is TGTGCAAGTCGCTTAGGGCTGACAGGGGAGAACACTGAAGCTTTCTTT. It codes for CASRLGLTGENTEAFF.

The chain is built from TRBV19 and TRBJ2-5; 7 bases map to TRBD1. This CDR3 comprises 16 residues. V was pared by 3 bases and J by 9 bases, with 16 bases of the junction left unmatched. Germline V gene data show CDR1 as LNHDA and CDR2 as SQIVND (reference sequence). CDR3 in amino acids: CASSMALRTGQGAQYF. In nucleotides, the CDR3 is TGTGCCAGTAGTATGGCCCTTAGGACAGGCCAGGGGGCCCAGTACTTC.

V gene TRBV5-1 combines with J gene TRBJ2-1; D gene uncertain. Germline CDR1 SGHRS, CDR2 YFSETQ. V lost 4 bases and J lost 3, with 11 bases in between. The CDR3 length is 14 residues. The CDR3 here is CASSILPNYNEQFF. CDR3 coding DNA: TGCGCCAGCAGCATACTACCCAACTACAATGAGCAGTTCTTC.

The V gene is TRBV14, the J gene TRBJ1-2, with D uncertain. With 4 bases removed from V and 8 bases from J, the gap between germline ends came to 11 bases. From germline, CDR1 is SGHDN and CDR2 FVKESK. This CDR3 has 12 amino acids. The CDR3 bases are TGTGCCAGCAGCCGAGACGCCTACGGCTACACCTTC. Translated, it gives CASSRDAYGYTF.